This T cell receptor beta chain was identified during a study of cytomegalovirus exposure and HLA in healthy donors. PCR primers comprised 60 Vbeta and 13 Jbeta primers. The table came from immunoSEQ multiplex PCR; TCRdb's copy has only in-frame clones and leaves some out. There are hundreds of thousands of clones in the sample; 70% to 90% occur only once, and 2.5% to 3% lies in the top ten. Germline V gene sequence: CDR1 SQVTM, CDR2 ANQGSEA. V was shortened by 2 bases and J by 3 bases, with 8 bases between the two germline ends. The CDR3 has 13 residues. The sequence was collected from a man under 40 in good health and CMV-seronegative. The chain combines TRBV29-1 with TRBJ2-1, with no clear D. The sample comprised PBMCs. The CDR3 spells CSVETVNYNEQFF. CDR3 in DNA: TGCAGCGTTGAAACAGTTAACTACAATGAGCAGTTCTTC.